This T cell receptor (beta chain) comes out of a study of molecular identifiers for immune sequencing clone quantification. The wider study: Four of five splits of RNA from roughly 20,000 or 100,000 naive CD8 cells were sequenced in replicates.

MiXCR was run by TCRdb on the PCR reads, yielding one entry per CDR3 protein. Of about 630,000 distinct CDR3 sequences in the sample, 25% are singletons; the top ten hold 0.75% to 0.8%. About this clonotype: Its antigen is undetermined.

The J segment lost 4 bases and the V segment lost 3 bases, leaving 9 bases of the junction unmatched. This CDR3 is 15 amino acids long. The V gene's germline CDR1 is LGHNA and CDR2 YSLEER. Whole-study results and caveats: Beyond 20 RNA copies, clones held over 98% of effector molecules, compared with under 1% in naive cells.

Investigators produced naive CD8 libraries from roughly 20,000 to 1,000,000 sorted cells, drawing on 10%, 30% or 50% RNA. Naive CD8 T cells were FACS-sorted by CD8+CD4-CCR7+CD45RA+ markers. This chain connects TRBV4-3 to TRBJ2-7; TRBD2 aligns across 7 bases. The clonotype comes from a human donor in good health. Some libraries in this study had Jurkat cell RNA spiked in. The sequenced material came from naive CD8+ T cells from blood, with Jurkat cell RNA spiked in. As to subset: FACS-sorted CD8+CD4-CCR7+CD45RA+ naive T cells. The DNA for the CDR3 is TGCGCCAGCAGCCATTCGTCGGGACTAAAATACGAGCAGTACTTC. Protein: CASSHSSGLKYEQYF.